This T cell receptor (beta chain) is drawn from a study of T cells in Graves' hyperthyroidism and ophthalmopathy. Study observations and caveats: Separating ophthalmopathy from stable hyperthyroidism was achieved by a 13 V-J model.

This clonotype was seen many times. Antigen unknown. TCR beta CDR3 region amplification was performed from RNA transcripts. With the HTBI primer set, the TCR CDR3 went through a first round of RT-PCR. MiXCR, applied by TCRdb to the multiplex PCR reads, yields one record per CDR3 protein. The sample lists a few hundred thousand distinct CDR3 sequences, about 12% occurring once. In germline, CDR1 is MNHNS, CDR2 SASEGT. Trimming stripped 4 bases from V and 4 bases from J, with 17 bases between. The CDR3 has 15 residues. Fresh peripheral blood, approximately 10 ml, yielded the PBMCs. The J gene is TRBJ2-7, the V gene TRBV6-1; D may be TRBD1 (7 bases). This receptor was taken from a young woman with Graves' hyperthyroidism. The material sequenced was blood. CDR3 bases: TGTGCCAGCAGTGGCGGGACAGTTGTAAGGTACGAGCAGTACTTC. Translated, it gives CASSGGTVVRYEQYF.